This TCR beta chain was retrieved from a study of T cells in Graves' hyperthyroidism and ophthalmopathy. Study as a whole: It was at initial diagnosis, before any treatment, that peripheral blood was collected. Study-wide results and limits: From stable hyperthyroidism, ophthalmopathy was separated by a 13 V-J model. Most expanded thyroid clonotypes above 0.001 recurred in blood.

Germline-derived CDR1 and CDR2 are MGHRA and YSYEKL. The CDR3 contains 14 residues. V was clipped by 3 bases and J by 4 bases, with 13 bases between them. In the case of this clonotype: Its antigen remains unknown.

From RNA transcripts, TCR beta CDR3 regions were amplified. First-round RT-PCR targeting the TCR CDR3 was performed with the HTBI primer set. In TCRdb, the multiplex PCR reads were re-called with MiXCR into one record per CDR3 protein. The sample consists of under 250,000 distinct CDR3 sequences, around 26% of them appearing once. What was sequenced was blood. The sequence came from a woman aged 40-49 years with Graves' ophthalmopathy. The J gene is TRBJ2-7, the V gene TRBV4-1; tentative D call: TRBD1 (5 bases). The DNA for the CDR3 is TGCGCCAGCAGCCATCGACAGTTCTTGTACGAGCAGTACTTC. Protein product: CASSHRQFLYEQYF.